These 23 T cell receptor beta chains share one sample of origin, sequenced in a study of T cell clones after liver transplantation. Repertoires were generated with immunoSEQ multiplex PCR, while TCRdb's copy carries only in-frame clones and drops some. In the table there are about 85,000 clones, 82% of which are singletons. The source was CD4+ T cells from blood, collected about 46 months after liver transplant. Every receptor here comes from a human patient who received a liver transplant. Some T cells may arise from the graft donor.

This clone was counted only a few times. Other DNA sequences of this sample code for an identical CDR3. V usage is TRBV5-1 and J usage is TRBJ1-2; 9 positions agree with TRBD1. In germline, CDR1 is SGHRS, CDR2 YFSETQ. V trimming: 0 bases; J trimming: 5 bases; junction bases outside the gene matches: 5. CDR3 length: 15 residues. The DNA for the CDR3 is TGCGCCAGCAGCTTGGACGGGACAGGGAAGTATGGCTACACCTTC. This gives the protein CASSLDGTGKYGYTF. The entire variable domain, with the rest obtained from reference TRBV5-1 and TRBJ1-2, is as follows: KAGVTQTPRYLIKTRGQQVTLSCSPISGHRSVSWYQQTPGQGLQFLFEYFSETQRNKGNFPGRFSGRQFSNSRSEMNVSTLELGDSALYLCASSLDGTGKYGYTFGSGTRLTVV.

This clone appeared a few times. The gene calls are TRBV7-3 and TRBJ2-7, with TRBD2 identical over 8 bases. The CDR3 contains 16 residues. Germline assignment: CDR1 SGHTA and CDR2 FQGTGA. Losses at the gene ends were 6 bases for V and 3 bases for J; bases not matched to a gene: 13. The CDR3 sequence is CASSPGSRAGVYEQYF. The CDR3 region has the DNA TGTGCCAGCAGTCCAGGTTCTAGAGCGGGAGTCTACGAGCAGTACTTC.

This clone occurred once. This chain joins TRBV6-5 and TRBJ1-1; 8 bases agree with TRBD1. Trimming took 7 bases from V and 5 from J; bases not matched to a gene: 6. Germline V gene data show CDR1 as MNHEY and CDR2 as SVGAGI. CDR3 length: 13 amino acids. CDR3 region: CASTGQGGTEAFF. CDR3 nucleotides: TGTGCCAGCACCGGACAGGGCGGGACTGAAGCTTTCTTT.

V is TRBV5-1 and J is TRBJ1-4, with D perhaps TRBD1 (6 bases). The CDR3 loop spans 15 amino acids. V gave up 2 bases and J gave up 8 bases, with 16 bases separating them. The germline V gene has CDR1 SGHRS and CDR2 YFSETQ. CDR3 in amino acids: CASSLQGAKGEKLFF. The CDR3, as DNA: TGCGCCAGCAGCTTACAGGGAGCCAAAGGGGAAAAACTGTTTTTT. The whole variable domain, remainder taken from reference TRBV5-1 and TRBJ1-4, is KAGVTQTPRYLIKTRGQQVTLSCSPISGHRSVSWYQQTPGQGLQFLFEYFSETQRNKGNFPGRFSGRQFSNSRSEMNVSTLELGDSALYLCASSLQGAKGEKLFFGSGTQLSVL.

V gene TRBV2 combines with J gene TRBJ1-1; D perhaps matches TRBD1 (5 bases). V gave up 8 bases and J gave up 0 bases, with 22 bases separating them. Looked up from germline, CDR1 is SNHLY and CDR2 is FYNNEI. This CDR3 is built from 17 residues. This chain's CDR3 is CASLTRAGNPMNTEAFF. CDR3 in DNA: TGTGCCAGCCTGACCAGGGCAGGGAATCCCATGAACACTGAAGCTTTCTTT. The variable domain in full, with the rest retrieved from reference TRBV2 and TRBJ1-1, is EPEVTQTPSHQVTQMGQEVILRCVPISNHLYFYWYRQILGQKVEFLVSFYNNEISEKSEIFDDQFSVERPDGSNFTLKIRSTKLEDSAMYFCASLTRAGNPMNTEAFFGQGTRLTVV.

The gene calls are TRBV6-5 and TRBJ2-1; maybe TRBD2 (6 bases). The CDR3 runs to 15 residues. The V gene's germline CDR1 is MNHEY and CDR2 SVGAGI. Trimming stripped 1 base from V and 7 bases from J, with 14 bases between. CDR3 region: CASSYYSHAGNEQFF. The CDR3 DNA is TGTGCCAGCAGTTACTATTCGCACGCGGGGAATGAGCAGTTCTTC.

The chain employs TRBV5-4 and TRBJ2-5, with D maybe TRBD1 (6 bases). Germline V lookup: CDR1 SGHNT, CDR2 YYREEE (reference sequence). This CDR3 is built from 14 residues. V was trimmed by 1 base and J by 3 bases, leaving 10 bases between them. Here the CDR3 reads CASSLRAGEETQYF. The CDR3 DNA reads TGTGCCAGCAGCTTGCGGGCAGGGGAAGAGACCCAGTACTTC. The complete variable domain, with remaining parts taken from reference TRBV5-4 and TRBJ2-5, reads ETGVTQSPTHLIKTRGQQVTLRCSSQSGHNTVSWYQQALGQGPQFIFQYYREEENGRGNFPPRFSGLQFPNYSSELNVNALELDDSALYLCASSLRAGEETQYFGPGTRLLVL.

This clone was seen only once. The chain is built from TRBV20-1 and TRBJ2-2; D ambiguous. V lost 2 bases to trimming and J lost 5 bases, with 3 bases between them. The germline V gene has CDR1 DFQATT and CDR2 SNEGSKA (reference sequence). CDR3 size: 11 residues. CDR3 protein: CSARKTGELFF. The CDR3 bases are TGCAGTGCTAGAAAAACCGGGGAGCTGTTTTTT.

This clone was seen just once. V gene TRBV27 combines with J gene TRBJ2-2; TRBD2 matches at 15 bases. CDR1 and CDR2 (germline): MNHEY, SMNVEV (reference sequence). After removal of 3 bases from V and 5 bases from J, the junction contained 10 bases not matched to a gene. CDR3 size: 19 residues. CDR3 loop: CASSFSGTSGRRGTGELFF. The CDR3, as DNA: TGTGCCAGCAGTTTTTCCGGGACTAGCGGGAGGAGGGGGACCGGGGAGCTGTTTTTT.

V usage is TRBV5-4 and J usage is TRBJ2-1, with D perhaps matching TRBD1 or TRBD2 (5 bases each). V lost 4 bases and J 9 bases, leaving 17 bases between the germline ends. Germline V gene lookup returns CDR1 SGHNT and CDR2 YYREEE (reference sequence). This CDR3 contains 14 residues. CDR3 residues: CASSRDLLQGEQFF. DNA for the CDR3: TGTGCCAGCAGCCGGGACCTACTTCAAGGTGAGCAGTTCTTC.

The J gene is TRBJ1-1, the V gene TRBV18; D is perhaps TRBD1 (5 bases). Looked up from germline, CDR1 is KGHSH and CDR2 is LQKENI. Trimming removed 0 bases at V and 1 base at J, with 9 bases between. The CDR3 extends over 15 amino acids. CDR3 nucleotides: TGTGCCAGCTCACCACCGAGGGGAGGGAACACTGAAGCTTTCTTT. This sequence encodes CASSPPRGGNTEAFF.

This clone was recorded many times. The CDR3 region has the DNA TGTGCCAGCAGCTTAGATGGGACTCCGGGCACCTTC. Its protein is CASSLDGTPGTF. The chain is built from TRBV11-2 and TRBJ1-2, with D possibly being TRBD1 (5 bases). The CDR3 contains 12 residues. Trimming cost V 0 bases and J 13 bases, with 12 bases left between them. Germline CDR1 SGHAT, CDR2 FQNNGV. Supplemented by reference TRBV11-2 and TRBJ1-2, the full variable domain reads EAGVAQSPRYKIIEKRQSVAFWCNPISGHATLYWYQQILGQGPKLLIQFQNNGVVDDSQLPKDRFSAERLKGVDSTLKIQPAKLEDSAVYLCASSLDGTPGTFGSGTRLTVV.

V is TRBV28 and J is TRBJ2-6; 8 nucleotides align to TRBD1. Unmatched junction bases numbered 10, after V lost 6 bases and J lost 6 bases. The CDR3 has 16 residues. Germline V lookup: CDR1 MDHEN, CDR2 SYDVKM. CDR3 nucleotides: TGTGCCAGCAGAAATCAGGGGGCCCCCCTGGCCAACGTCCTGACTTTC. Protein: CASRNQGAPLANVLTF.

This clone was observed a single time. CDR3 nucleotides: TGCGCCAGCAGCCAAGATCCGGTCGTGGCGGGAGTCTCCTACAATGAGCAGTTCTTC. It specifies CASSQDPVVAGVSYNEQFF. The chain recombines TRBV4-3 with TRBJ2-1; 7 nucleotides align to TRBD2. Germline lookup yields CDR1 LGHNA and CDR2 YSLEER. V shed 0 bases, J shed 0 bases, and the junction held 11 bases outside the gene matches. CDR3 length: 19 residues.

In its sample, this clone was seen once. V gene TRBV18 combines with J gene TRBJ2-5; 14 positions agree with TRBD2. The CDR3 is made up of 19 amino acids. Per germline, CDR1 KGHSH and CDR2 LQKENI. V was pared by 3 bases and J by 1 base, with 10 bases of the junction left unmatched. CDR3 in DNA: TGTGCCAGCTCACCCCTCGGACTAGCGGGAGGACGGGCCCAAGAGACCCAGTACTTC. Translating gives CASSPLGLAGGRAQETQYF.

CDR3 in amino acids: CASSPLRGGAFF. In DNA, the CDR3 is TGTGCCAGCAGCCCTCTACGGGGGGGAGCTTTCTTT. V usage is TRBV7-2 and J usage is TRBJ1-1; D is perhaps TRBD1 (5 bases). Germline loops: CDR1 SGHTA, CDR2 FQGNSA. Trimming pared 5 bases from V and 10 bases from J, leaving 14 bases between. The CDR3 loop spans 12 amino acids.

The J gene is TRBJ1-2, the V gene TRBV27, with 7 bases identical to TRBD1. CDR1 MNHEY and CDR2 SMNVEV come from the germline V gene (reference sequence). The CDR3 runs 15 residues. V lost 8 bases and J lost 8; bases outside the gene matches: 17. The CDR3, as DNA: TGTGCCAGCGGCTTATCCTACAGGGGAGGGAAAGGCTACACCTTC. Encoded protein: CASGLSYRGGKGYTF.

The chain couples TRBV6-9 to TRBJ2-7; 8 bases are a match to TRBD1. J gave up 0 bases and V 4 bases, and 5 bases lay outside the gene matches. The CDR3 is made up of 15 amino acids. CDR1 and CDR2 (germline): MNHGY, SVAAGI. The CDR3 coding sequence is TGTGCCAGCAGTTGGACCGGGACAGGCTCCTACGAGCAGTACTTC. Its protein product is CASSWTGTGSYEQYF.

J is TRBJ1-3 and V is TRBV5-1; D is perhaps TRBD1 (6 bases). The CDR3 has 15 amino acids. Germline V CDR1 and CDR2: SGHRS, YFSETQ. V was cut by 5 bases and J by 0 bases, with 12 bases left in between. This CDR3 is CASSRNRDSGNTIYF. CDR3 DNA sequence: TGCGCCAGCAGTCGGAACAGGGACTCTGGAAACACCATATATTTT.

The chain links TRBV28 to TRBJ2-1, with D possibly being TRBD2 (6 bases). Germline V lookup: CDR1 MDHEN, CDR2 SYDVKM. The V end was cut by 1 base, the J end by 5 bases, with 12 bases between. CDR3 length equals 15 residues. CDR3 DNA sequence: TGTGCCAGCAGTTTATATCGGAGGGTCAACAATGAGCAGTTCTTC. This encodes CASSLYRRVNNEQFF.

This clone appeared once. The CDR3 DNA reads TGTGCCACCAGGAAGACAGGGAGAGCACAGCCCCAGCATTTT. It yields the protein CATRKTGRAQPQHF. The chain uses TRBV15 and TRBJ1-5; 7 bases are a match to TRBD1. The V segment lost 6 bases and the J segment 7 bases; nucleotides outside the gene matches: 9. The CDR3 is 14 residues long. Germline V lookup: CDR1 LNHNV, CDR2 YYDKDF (reference sequence).

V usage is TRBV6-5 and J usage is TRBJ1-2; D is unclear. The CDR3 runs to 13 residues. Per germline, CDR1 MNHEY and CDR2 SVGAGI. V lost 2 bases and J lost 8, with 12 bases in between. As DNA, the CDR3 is TGTGCCAGCAGTTACACGGCAACGGGCGGCTACACCTTC. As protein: CASSYTATGGYTF.

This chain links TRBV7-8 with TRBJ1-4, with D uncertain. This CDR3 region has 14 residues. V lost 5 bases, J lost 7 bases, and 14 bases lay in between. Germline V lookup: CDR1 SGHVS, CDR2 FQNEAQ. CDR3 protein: CASSPAEGGEKLFF. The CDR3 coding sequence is TGTGCCAGCAGCCCAGCCGAAGGCGGTGAAAAACTGTTTTTT.